The present entry profiles one TCR beta chain with its context. The sample is drawn from a study of blood T cell repertoires in COVID-19. Study background: Nucleic acid was either cDNA or gDNA, and it came from T cells, B-cell-depleted T cells, or PBMCs.

Germline assignment: CDR1 MNHNY and CDR2 SVGAGI (reference sequence). V lost 0 bases to trimming and J lost 6 bases; unmatched junction nucleotides: 0. The CDR3 consists of 16 residues. Libraries were prepared by immunoSEQ multiplex PCR; TCRdb keeps only in-frame clonotypes and omits some of them. The table records approximately 120,000 clones, approximately 74% of them present only once. The specimen sequenced was peripheral blood. The chain is built from TRBV6-6 and TRBJ2-2; 14 bases fit TRBD2. The receptor was derived from a man older than 75 with COVID-19, enrolled during active disease. CDR3 nucleotide sequence: TGTGCCAGCAGTTACTCGACTAGCGGGAGGGCCGGGGAGCTGTTTTTT. Amino acids: CASSYSTSGRAGELFF.